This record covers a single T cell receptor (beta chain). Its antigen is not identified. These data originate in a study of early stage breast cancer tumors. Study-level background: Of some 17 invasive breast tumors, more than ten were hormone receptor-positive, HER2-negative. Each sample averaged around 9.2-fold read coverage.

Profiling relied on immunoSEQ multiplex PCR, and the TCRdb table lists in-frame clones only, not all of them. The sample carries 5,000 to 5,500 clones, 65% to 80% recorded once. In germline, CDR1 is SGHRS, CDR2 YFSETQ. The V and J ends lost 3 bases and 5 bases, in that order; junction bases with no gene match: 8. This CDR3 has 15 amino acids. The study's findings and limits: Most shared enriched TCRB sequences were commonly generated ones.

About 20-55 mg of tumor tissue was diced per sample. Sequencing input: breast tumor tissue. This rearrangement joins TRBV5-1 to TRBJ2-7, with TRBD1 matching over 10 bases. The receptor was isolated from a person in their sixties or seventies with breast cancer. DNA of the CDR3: TGCGCCAGCAGCTACGGACAGGGGGTCGGACACGAGCAGTACTTC. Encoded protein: CASSYGQGVGHEQYF.